This TCR beta chain was captured by sequencing in a study of blood T cell repertoires in COVID-19 (dated by TCRdb to the early 2020s). The study in broad terms: Collaborator samples came from the United States, Italy and Spain and covered acute and convalescent phases of COVID-19. The material from the prospective study consisted of cDNA or gDNA derived from T cells, B-cell-depleted T cells, or PBMCs. Subjects who had been exposed to COVID-19, were actively infected with it, or had recovered from it provided the deeply sampled blood TCRbeta repertoires that made up the dataset. The repertoires were made available in a free public database intended to serve as a resource for research on the immune response to SARS-CoV-2. Samples were obtained from the ongoing ImmuneRACE study (first 160 participants) and from approximately 1,200 subjects provided by 6 global collaborators. A de-identified subject ID, COVID-19 status, age in years and sex were almost always included in the sample metadata. Where HLA class I and class II types were available, the types were taken from metadata supplied by the sample provider, not from assay-based typing. Results the study describes overall, beyond this receptor: Clinical and demographic metadata were provided uncurated, with the amount varying by source and participant.

Compared with germline, V lacks 2 bases and J lacks 5 bases; bases without a gene match: 7. The germline V gene (reference sequence) yields LNHNV for CDR1 and YYDKDF for CDR2. The CDR3 holds 16 amino acids from the cysteine to the phenylalanine. The retained sequence is limited to the CDR3, 48 bases, with the frame set at the first base. The immunoSEQ Assay, a bias-controlled multiplex PCR, was used to amplify TCRbeta CDR3 regions from genomic DNA. The original methods were these. Within the assay, amplification of reference gene primers was used to estimate how many nucleated cells each sample contained. To quantify the absolute abundance of each unique TCRbeta CDR3 rearrangement, sequence reads were collapsed and filtered. Productive Simpson clonality was computed per sample as the square root of Simpson's diversity index over productive rearrangements. TCRdb took over this immuneACCESS table, retaining in-frame rearrangements with V and J assigned. Such tables are incomplete; in checked studies, under half of the missing clones stem from an unresolved V gene, and the remainder is unexplained. V, J and clone size were drawn from that table, and D and trimming were deduced from the DNA. The sample table records roughly 250,000 clones; about four fifths of these occur just once. The ten biggest clones cover 1.5% of the sample.

Samples from volunteer blood donors who had recovered from COVID-19 were contributed by a second Seattle source. Whole blood was collected in K2EDTA tubes by collaborating institutions according to the institutions' own protocols. For TCRbeta analysis, collaborator samples were shipped as frozen whole blood, as isolated PBMCs, or as DNA extracted from either sample type. To note about this clone: Its binding antigen is unknown. No base qualities exist here, and no much larger clone lies one base off it.

The V and J segments used are TRBV15 and TRBJ2-5; 11 bases in the middle match TRBD2. The sample comprised peripheral blood. This receptor was obtained from a woman aged 40 to 55 who had recovered from COVID-19. The CDR3 has the sequence CATSRIGLAGGETQYF. Read as DNA, the sequence is TGTGCCACCAGCAGAATCGGACTAGCGGGCGGGGAGACCCAGTACTTC.